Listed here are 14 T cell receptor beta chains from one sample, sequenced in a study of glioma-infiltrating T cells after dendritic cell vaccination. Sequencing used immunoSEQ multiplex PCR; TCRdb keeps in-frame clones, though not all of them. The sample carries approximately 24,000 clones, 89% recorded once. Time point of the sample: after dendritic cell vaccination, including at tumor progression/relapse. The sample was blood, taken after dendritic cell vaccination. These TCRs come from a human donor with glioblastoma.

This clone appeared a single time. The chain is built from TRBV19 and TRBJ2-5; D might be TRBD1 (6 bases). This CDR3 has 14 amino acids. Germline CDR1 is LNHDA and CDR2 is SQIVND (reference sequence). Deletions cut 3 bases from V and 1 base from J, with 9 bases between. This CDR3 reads CASSMRGFQETQYF. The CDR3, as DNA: TGTGCCAGTAGTATGAGGGGGTTCCAAGAGACCCAGTACTTC.

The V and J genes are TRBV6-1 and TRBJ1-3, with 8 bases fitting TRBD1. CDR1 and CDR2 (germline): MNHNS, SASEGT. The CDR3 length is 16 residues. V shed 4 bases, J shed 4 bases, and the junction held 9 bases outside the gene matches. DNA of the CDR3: TGTGCCAGCAGTGTCGAGACAGGGGCGACCGGAAACACCATATATTTT. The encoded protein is CASSVETGATGNTIYF.

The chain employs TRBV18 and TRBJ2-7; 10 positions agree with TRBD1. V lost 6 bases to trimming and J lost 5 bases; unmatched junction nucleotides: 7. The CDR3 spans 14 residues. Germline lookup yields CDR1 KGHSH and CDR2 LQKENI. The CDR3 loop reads CASSLDRGPHEQYF. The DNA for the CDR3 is TGTGCCAGCTCGCTCGACAGGGGGCCGCACGAGCAGTACTTC.

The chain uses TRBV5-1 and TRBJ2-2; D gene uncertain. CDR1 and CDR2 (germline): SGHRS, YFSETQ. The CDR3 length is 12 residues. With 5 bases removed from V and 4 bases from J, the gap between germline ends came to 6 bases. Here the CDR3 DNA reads TGCGCCAGCAGGGTGAGCACCGGGGAGCTGTTTTTT. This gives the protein CASRVSTGELFF. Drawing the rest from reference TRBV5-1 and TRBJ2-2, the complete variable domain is KAGVTQTPRYLIKTRGQQVTLSCSPISGHRSVSWYQQTPGQGLQFLFEYFSETQRNKGNFPGRFSGRQFSNSRSEMNVSTLELGDSALYLCASRVSTGELFFGEGSRLTVL.

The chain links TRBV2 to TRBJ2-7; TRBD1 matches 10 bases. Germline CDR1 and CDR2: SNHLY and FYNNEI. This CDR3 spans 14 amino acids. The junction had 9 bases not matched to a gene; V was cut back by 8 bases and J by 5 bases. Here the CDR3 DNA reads TGTGCCAGCGGGAAGGACAGGGGGGCCGACGAGCAGTACTTC. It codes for CASGKDRGADEQYF.

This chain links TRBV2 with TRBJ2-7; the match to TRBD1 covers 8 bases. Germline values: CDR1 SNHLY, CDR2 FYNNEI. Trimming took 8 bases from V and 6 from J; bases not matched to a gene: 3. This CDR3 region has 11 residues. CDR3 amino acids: CASGQGSEQYF. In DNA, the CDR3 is TGTGCCAGCGGACAGGGTTCCGAGCAGTACTTC.

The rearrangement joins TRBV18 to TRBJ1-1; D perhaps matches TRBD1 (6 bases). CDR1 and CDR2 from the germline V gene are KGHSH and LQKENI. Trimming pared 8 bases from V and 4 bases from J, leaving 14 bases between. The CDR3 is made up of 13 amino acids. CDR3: CASRGGLVTEAFF. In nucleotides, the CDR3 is TGTGCCAGCCGGGGGGGGCTGGTCACTGAAGCTTTCTTT.

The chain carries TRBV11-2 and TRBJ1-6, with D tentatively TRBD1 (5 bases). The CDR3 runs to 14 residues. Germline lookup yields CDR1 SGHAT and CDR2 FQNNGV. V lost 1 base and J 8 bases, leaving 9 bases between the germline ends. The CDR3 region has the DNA TGTGCCAGCAGCTTAGCAGGGAGGTATTCACCCCTCCACTTT. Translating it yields CASSLAGRYSPLHF. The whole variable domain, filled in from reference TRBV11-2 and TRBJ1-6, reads EAGVAQSPRYKIIEKRQSVAFWCNPISGHATLYWYQQILGQGPKLLIQFQNNGVVDDSQLPKDRFSAERLKGVDSTLKIQPAKLEDSAVYLCASSLAGRYSPLHFGNGTRLTVT.

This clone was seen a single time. This CDR3 is CASSPPVGGGSYNEQFF. The CDR3, as DNA: TGTGCCAGCAGTCCCCCTGTAGGCGGGGGCTCCTACAATGAGCAGTTCTTC. The chain has TRBV5-4 and TRBJ2-1, with TRBD2 matching 7 bases. The CDR3 extends over 17 amino acids. The V and J ends lost 5 bases and 0 bases, in that order; junction bases with no gene match: 11. Germline lookup yields CDR1 SGHNT and CDR2 YYREEE (reference sequence). The entire variable domain, with the rest obtained from reference TRBV5-4 and TRBJ2-1, is as follows: ETGVTQSPTHLIKTRGQQVTLRCSSQSGHNTVSWYQQALGQGPQFIFQYYREEENGRGNFPPRFSGLQFPNYSSELNVNALELDDSALYLCASSPPVGGGSYNEQFFGPGTRLTVL.

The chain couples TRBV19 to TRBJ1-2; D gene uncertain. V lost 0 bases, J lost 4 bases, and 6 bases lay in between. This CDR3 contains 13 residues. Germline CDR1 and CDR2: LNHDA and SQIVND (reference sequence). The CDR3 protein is CASSIDGFYGYTF. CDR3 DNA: TGTGCCAGTAGTATAGACGGGTTCTATGGCTACACCTTC.

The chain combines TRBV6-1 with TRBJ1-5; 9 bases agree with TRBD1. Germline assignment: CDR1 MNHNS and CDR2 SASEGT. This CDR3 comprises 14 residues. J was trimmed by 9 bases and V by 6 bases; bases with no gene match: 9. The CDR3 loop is CASRQQGAEGPQHF. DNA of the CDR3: TGTGCCAGCAGACAACAGGGGGCTGAGGGGCCCCAGCATTTT.

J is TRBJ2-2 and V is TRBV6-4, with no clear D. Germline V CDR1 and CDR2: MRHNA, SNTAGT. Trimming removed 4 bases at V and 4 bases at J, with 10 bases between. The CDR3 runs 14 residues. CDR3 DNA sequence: TGTGCCAGCAGTGGTGAAGCTACCACCGGGGAGCTGTTTTTT. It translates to CASSGEATTGELFF.

CDR3 DNA: TGTGCCAGCAGCGCGGGGACTACAGGGGAGCAGTACTTC. Translation gives CASSAGTTGEQYF. The chain is built from TRBV7-2 and TRBJ2-7; tentatively, D is TRBD2 (7 bases). In germline, CDR1 is SGHTA, CDR2 FQGNSA. The length of the CDR3 is 13 residues. Deletions cut 5 bases from V and 7 bases from J, with 15 bases between.

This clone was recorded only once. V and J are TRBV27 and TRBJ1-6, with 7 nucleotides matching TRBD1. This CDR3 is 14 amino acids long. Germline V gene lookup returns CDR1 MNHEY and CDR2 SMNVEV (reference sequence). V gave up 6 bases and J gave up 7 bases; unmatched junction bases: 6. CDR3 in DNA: TGTGCCAGCAGCCGGAACAGGGGAAATTCACCCCTCCACTTT. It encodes CASSRNRGNSPLHF.